This paragraph reports one TCR beta chain. RNA transcripts gave rise to amplified TCR beta CDR3 regions. The HTBI set primed first-round TCR CDR3 RT-PCR. TCRdb itself ran the multiplex PCR reads through MiXCR, one entry per CDR3 protein. The data contain roughly 640,000 distinct CDR3 sequences, more than 15% of them singletons. The entry originates in a study of T cells in Graves' hyperthyroidism and ophthalmopathy. After removal of 5 bases from V and 5 bases from J, the junction contained 4 bases not matched to a gene. Germline lookup yields CDR1 SGHNT and CDR2 YENEEA. The CDR3 has 15 residues. The receptor was derived from a woman in her 40s with Graves' ophthalmopathy. V usage is TRBV11-3 and J usage is TRBJ2-5; TRBD2 matches at 14 bases. The sample consisted of blood. The CDR3 reads CASSPGTSGSETQYF. CDR3 in DNA: TGTGCCAGCAGCCCCGGGACTAGCGGGAGCGAGACCCAGTACTTC.